This T cell receptor (beta chain) comes out of a study of CD8+CD57+ T cells in acquired aplastic anemia. V lost 3 bases to trimming and J lost 7 bases, with 16 bases between them. CDR1 and CDR2 from the germline V gene are DFQATT and SNEGSKA (reference sequence). The CDR3 is 15 residues long. This clonotype showed up just a few times. Genomic DNA, the template, was used for profiling of the TCR beta VDJ and CDR3. TCRdb re-called the reads through MiXCR, storing one row per CDR3 protein. The table records roughly 190,000 distinct CDR3 sequences, 40% to 50% of them present only once. By flow cytometry, patients selected for sequencing had shown an expansion of CD8+CD57+ cells.

The specimen was sorted CD4+, CD8+, or CD8+CD57+ T cells (not recorded which) from PBMCs. This receptor was taken from a human donor with aplastic anemia. The chain joins TRBV20-1 to TRBJ1-6; D may be TRBD1 (6 bases). CDR3 protein: CSARDGGLLNSPLHF. DNA for the CDR3: TGCAGTGCTAGGGATGGGGGGCTACTCAATTCACCCCTCCACTTT.